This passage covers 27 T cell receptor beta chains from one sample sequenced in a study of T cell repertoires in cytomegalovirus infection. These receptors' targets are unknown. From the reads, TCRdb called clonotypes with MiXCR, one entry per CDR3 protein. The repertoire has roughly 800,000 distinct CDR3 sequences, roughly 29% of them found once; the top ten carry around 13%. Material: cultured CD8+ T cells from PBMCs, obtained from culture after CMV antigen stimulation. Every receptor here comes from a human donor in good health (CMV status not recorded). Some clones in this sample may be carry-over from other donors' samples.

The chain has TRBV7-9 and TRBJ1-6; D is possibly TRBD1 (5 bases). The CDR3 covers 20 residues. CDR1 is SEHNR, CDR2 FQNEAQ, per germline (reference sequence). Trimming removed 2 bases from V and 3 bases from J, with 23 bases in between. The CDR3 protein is CASSLNLGWGRDDYNSPLHF. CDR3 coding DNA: TGTGCCAGCAGCTTAAATTTAGGCTGGGGGAGGGACGACTATAATTCACCCCTCCACTTT.

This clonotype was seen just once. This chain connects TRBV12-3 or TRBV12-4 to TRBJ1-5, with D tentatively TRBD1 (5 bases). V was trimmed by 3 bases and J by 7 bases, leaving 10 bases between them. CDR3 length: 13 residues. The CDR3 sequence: CASSFPGYQPQHF. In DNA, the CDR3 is TGTGCCAGCAGTTTCCCAGGGTACCAGCCCCAGCATTTT.

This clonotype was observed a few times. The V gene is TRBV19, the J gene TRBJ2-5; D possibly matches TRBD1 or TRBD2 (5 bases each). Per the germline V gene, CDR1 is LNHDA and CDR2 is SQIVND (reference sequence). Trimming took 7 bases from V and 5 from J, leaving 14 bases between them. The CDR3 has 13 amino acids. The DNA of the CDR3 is TGTGCCAGTACCCCGGGACCACGGGAGACCCAGTACTTC. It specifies CASTPGPRETQYF.

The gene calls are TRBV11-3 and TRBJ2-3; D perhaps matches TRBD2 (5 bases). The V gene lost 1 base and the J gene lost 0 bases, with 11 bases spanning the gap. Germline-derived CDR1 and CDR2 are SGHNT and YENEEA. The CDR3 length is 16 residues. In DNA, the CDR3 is TGTGCCAGCAGCTTAGTGAGACTACCTAGCACAGATACGCAGTATTTT. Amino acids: CASSLVRLPSTDTQYF.

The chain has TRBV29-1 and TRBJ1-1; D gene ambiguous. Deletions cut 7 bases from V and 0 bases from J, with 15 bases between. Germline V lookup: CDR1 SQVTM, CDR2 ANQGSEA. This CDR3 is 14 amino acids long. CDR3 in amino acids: CSADLARMNTEAFF. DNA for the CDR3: TGCAGCGCGGACCTCGCCAGGATGAACACTGAAGCTTTCTTT.

DNA for the CDR3: TGTGCCAGTAGTATACAGGGATACTACAATGAGCAGTTCTTC. Translation gives CASSIQGYYNEQFF. The J gene is TRBJ2-1, the V gene TRBV19; D perhaps matches TRBD1 (5 bases). CDR3 length equals 14 residues. Germline CDR1 reads LNHDA; CDR2 reads SQIVND (reference sequence). V dropped 2 bases and J dropped 3 bases, with 8 bases sitting between them.

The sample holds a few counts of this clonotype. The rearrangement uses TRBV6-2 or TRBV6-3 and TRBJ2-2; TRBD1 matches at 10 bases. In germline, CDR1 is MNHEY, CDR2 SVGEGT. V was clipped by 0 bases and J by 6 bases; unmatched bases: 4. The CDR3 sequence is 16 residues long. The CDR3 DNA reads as TGTGCCAGCAGTTACTCGGGACAGGGGTATTCCGGGGAGCTGTTTTTT. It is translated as CASSYSGQGYSGELFF.

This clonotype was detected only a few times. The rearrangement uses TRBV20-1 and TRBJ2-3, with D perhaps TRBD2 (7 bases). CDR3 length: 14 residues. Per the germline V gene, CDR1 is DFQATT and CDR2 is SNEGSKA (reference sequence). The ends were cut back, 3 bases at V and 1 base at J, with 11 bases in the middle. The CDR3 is CSARRGPGTDTQYF. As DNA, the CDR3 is TGCAGTGCTAGGCGGGGGCCGGGCACAGATACGCAGTATTTT.

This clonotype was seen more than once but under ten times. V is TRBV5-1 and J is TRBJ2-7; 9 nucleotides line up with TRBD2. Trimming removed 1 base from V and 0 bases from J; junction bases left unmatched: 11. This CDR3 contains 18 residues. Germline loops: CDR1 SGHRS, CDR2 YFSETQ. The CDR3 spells CASSLRTGTSRSSYEQYF. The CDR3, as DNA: TGCGCCAGCAGCTTGCGGACCGGGACTAGCCGGAGCTCCTACGAGCAGTACTTC.

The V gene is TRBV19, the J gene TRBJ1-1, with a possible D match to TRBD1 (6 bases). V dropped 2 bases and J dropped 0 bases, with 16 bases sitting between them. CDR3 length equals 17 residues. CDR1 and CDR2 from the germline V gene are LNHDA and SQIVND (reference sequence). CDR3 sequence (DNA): TGTGCCAGTAGTATAAGTGTGGCGGGGGCGATGAACACTGAAGCTTTCTTT. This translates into CASSISVAGAMNTEAFF.

CDR3 residues: CASSVVRDEAFF. DNA for the CDR3: TGTGCCAGCAGCGTAGTCAGGGATGAAGCTTTCTTT. The chain uses TRBV9 and TRBJ1-1, with a weak D call TRBD1 (5 bases). Germline V CDR1 and CDR2: SGDLS, YYNGEE. V lost 0 bases and J 7 bases, leaving 7 bases between the germline ends. This CDR3 contains 12 residues.

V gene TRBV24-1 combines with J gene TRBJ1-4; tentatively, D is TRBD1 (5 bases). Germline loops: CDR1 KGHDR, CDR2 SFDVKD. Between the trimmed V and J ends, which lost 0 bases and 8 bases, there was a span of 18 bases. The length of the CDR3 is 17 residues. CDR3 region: CATSDLRPTGGKEKLFF. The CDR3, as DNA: TGTGCCACCAGTGATTTGCGTCCCACAGGCGGGAAAGAAAAACTGTTTTTT.

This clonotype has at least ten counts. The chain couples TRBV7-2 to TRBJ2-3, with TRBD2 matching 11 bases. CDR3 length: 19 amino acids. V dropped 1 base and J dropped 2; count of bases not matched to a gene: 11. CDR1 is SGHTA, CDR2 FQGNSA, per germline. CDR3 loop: CASSLGALAGGPPTDTQYF. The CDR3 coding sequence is TGTGCCAGCAGCTTAGGGGCCCTAGCGGGGGGCCCTCCCACAGATACGCAGTATTTT.

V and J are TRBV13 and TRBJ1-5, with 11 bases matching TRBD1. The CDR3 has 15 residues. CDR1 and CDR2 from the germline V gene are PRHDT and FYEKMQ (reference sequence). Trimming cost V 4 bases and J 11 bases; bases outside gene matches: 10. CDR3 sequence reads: CASSSTGTGGGAQHF. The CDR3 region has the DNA TGTGCCAGCAGCTCAACCGGGACAGGGGGAGGGGCCCAGCATTTT.

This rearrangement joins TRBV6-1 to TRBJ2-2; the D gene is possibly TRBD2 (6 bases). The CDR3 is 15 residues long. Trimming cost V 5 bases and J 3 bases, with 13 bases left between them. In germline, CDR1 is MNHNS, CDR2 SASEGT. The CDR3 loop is CASSYTWGDTGELFF. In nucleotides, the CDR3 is TGTGCCAGCAGTTACACTTGGGGGGACACCGGGGAGCTGTTTTTT.

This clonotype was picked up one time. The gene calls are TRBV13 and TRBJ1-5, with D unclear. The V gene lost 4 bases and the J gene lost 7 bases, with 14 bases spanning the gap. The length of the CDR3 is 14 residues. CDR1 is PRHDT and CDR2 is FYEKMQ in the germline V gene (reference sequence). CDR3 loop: CASSSRADSQPQHF. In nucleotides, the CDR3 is TGTGCCAGCAGCTCCCGGGCAGACTCCCAGCCCCAGCATTTT.

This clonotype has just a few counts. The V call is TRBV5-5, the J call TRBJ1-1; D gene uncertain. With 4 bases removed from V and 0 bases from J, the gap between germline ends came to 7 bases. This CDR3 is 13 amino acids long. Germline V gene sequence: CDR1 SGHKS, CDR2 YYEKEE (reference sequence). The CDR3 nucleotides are TGTGCCAGCAGCCTCCCGATGAACACTGAAGCTTTCTTT. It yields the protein CASSLPMNTEAFF.

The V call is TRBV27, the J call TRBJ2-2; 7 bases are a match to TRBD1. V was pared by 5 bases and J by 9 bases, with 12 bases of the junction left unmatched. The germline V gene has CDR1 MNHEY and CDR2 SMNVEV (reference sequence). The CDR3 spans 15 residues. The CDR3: CASSKTGNGVRELFF. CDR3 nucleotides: TGTGCCAGCAGTAAGACAGGGAATGGGGTCCGGGAGCTGTTTTTT.

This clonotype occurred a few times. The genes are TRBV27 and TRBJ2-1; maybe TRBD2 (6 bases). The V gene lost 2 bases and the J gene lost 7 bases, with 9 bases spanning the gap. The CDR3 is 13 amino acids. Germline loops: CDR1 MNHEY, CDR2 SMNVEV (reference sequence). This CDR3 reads CASSLEGRNEQFF. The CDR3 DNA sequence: TGTGCCAGCAGTTTAGAAGGGAGGAATGAGCAGTTCTTC.

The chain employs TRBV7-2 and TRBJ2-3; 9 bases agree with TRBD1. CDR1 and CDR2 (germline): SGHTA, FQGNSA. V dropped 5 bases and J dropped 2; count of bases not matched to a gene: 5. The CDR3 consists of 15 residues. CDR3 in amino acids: CASSAWDRVTDTQYF. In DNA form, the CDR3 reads TGTGCCAGCAGCGCCTGGGACAGGGTCACAGATACGCAGTATTTT.

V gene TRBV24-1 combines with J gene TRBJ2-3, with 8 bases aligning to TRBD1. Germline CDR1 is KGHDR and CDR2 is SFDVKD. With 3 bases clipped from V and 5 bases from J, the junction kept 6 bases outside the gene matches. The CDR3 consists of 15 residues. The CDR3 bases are TGTGCCACCAGTGATGACCCGGGACAGGTAGATACGCAGTATTTT. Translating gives CATSDDPGQVDTQYF.

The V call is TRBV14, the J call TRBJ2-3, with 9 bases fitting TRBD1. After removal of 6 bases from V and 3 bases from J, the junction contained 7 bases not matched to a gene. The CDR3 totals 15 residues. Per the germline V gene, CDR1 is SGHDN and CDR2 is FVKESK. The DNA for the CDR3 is TGTGCCAGCAGGATAGGACAGGGGAAAACAGATACGCAGTATTTT. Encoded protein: CASRIGQGKTDTQYF.

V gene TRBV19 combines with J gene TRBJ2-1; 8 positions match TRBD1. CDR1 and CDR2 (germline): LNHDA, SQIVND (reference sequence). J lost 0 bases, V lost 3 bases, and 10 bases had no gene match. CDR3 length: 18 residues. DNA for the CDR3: TGTGCCAGTAGTATGGGGACAGGTTCCTTAAGCTCCTACAATGAGCAGTTCTTC. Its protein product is CASSMGTGSLSSYNEQFF.

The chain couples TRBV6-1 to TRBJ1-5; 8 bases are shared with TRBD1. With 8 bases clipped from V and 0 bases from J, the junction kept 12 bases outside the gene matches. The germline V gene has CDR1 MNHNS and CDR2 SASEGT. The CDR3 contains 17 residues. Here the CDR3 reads CASSGQDTAYSNQPQHF. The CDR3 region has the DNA TGTGCCAGCTCGGGACAGGACACAGCCTATAGCAATCAGCCCCAGCATTTT.

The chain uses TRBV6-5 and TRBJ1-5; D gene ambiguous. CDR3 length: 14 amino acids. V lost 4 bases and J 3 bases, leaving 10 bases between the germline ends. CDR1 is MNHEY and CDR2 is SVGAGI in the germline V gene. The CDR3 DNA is TGTGCCAGCAGTTCCCGGGTCCCCAATCAGCCCCAGCATTTT. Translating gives CASSSRVPNQPQHF.

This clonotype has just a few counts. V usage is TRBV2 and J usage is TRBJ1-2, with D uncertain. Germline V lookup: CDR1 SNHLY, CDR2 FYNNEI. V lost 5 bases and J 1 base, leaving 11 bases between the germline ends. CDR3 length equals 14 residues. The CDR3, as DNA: TGTGCCAGCAGTCCTATAACTTTTAACTATGGCTACACCTTC. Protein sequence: CASSPITFNYGYTF. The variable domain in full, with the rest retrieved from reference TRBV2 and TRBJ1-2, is EPEVTQTPSHQVTQMGQEVILRCVPISNHLYFYWYRQILGQKVEFLVSFYNNEISEKSEIFDDQFSVERPDGSNFTLKIRSTKLEDSAMYFCASSPITFNYGYTFGSGTRLTVV.

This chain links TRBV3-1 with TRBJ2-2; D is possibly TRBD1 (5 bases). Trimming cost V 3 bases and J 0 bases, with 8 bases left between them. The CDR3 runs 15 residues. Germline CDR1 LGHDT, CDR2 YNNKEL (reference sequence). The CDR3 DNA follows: TGTGCCAGCAGCCATCCGGACACGAACACCGGGGAGCTGTTTTTT. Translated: CASSHPDTNTGELFF.